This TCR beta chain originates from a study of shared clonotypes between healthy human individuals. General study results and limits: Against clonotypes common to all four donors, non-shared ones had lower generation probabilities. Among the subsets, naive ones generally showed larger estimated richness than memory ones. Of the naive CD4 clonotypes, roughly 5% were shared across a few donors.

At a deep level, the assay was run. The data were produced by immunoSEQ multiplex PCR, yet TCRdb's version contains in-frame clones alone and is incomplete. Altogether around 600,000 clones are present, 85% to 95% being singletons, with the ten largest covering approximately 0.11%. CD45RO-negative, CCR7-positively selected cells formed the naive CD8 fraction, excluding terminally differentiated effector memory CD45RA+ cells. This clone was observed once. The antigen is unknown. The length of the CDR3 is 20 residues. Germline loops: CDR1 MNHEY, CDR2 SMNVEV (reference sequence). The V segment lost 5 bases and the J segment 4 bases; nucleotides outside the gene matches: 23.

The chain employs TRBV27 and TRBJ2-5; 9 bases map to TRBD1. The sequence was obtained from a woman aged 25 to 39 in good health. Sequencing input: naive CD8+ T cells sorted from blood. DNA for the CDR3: TGTGCCAGCAGTCCGTACGCGGGGTGGGGCGGGACAGGGTGGAGAGAGACCCAGTACTTC. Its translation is CASSPYAGWGGTGWRETQYF.